This T cell receptor beta chain is drawn from a study of cytomegalovirus exposure and HLA in healthy donors. Germline CDR1 reads GTSNPN; CDR2 reads SVGIG (reference sequence). Trimming cost V 1 base and J 7 bases; bases outside gene matches: 16. The length of the CDR3 is 17 residues. The table came from immunoSEQ multiplex PCR; TCRdb's copy has only in-frame clones and leaves some out. The repertoire has roughly 130,000 clones, 88% of them found once; the top ten carry 1.4%. The clonotype comes from a man aged 25-45 years in good health and CMV-seronegative. V gene TRBV30 combines with J gene TRBJ2-1, with 7 bases fitting TRBD2. Material for sequencing was PBMCs. The CDR3 reads CAWSDAFRLALGNEQFF. In DNA, the CDR3 is TGTGCCTGGAGTGATGCGTTTAGACTAGCTCTTGGGAATGAGCAGTTCTTC.